Following are 25 T cell receptor beta chains from one sample sequenced in a study of blood T cell repertoires in COVID-19. Libraries were prepared by immunoSEQ multiplex PCR; TCRdb keeps only in-frame clonotypes and omits some of them. The profile shows roughly 250,000 clones, around four fifths of them singletons. Sequenced input: peripheral blood. These receptors all stem from a woman aged 40 to 50 with active or convalescent COVID-19.

CDR3 protein: CASSLGRESPLHF. The CDR3 DNA is TGTGCCAGCAGCTTAGGACGGGAATCACCCCTCCACTTT. This chain joins TRBV7-9 and TRBJ1-6; D gene ambiguous. CDR1 SEHNR and CDR2 FQNEAQ come from the germline V gene (reference sequence). The CDR3 length is 13 residues. V was clipped by 1 base and J by 10 bases, with 8 bases between them.

The V gene is TRBV7-9, the J gene TRBJ2-7; 7 bases align to TRBD1. Germline-derived CDR1 and CDR2 are SEHNR and FQNEAQ (reference sequence). The CDR3 is made up of 13 amino acids. V was clipped by 5 bases and J by 3 bases; unmatched bases: 4. CDR3: CASSQTGNYEQYF. As DNA, the CDR3 is TGTGCCAGCAGCCAGACAGGGAACTACGAGCAGTACTTC.

This rearrangement joins TRBV11-2 to TRBJ1-1; 11 nucleotides match TRBD1. V was pared by 5 bases and J by 4 bases, with 6 bases of the junction left unmatched. Germline lookup yields CDR1 SGHAT and CDR2 FQNNGV. The CDR3 is 15 residues long. CDR3 sequence reads: CASSRAGTGGTEAFF. CDR3 coding DNA: TGTGCCAGCAGCCGGGCCGGGACAGGGGGCACTGAAGCTTTCTTT.

The chain couples TRBV5-4 to TRBJ2-1; TRBD2 might be the D (5 bases). Germline assignment: CDR1 SGHNT and CDR2 YYREEE (reference sequence). The germline V and J ends were trimmed by 2 bases and 8 bases, with 8 bases remaining between them. The CDR3 loop spans 12 amino acids. CDR3 coding DNA: TGTGCCAGCAGCTTCGAAGCGGATGAGCAGTTCTTC. It yields the protein CASSFEADEQFF.

This chain uses TRBV4-1 with TRBJ1-5; D call uncertain. With 0 bases removed from V and 2 bases from J, the gap between germline ends came to 11 bases. Per germline, CDR1 MGHRA and CDR2 YSYEKL. The CDR3 is 16 amino acids. The CDR3 region has the DNA TGCGCCAGCAGCCAAGAGCCGGGGATGGGCAATCAGCCCCAGCATTTT. As protein: CASSQEPGMGNQPQHF.

This clone was picked up a small number of times. The chain is built from TRBV28 and TRBJ1-5; D gene ambiguous. The ends were cut back, 7 bases at V and 1 base at J, with 8 bases in the middle. This CDR3 spans 13 amino acids. CDR1 and CDR2 from the germline V gene are MDHEN and SYDVKM. CDR3 region: CASKYGSNQPQHF. CDR3 nucleotides: TGTGCCAGCAAATACGGGAGCAATCAGCCCCAGCATTTT.

V is TRBV28 and J is TRBJ1-5; 11 nucleotides match TRBD1. The CDR3 sequence is 15 residues long. V was clipped by 7 bases and J by 7 bases; unmatched bases: 9. Germline V lookup: CDR1 MDHEN, CDR2 SYDVKM. The DNA for the CDR3 is TGTGCCAGCAATACCGGACAGGGGGCATGGCAGCCCCAGCATTTT. Translating it yields CASNTGQGAWQPQHF.

The chain recombines TRBV19 with TRBJ2-1; 9 nucleotides align to TRBD1. In germline, CDR1 is LNHDA, CDR2 SQIVND (reference sequence). V lost 10 bases and J lost 8; bases outside the gene matches: 15. The CDR3 length is 15 residues. CDR3 nucleotides: TGTGCCACCTGGGGGGCGGGACAGGGAGCCCATGAGCAGTTCTTC. Amino acids: CATWGAGQGAHEQFF. The variable domain in full, with the rest retrieved from reference TRBV19 and TRBJ2-1, is DGGITQSPKYLFRKEGQNVTLSCEQNLNHDAMYWYRQDPGQGLRLIYYSQIVNDFQKGDIAEGYSVSREKKESFPLTVTSAQKNPTAFYLCATWGAGQGAHEQFFGPGTRLTVL.

The rearrangement links TRBV10-3 to TRBJ2-3, with D unresolved. This CDR3 comprises 16 residues. The germline V gene encodes CDR1 ENHRY and CDR2 SYGVKD. The V gene lost 1 base and the J gene lost 1 base, with 12 bases spanning the gap. CDR3 amino acids: CAISEYVGGGTDTQYF. As DNA, the CDR3 is TGTGCCATCAGTGAGTACGTTGGCGGAGGCACAGATACGCAGTATTTT.

V is TRBV5-1 and J is TRBJ2-1; D gene uncertain. The ends were cut back, 6 bases at V and 6 bases at J, with 16 bases in the middle. The CDR3 sequence is 14 residues long. Germline CDR1 reads SGHRS; CDR2 reads YFSETQ. The CDR3 DNA is TGCGCCAGCAAACCATCGGGTAAACTCAATGAGCAGTTCTTC. Translation gives CASKPSGKLNEQFF.

This sequence joins TRBV12-2 and TRBJ2-5; the table names TRBD2, a call not compared with the DNA. TRBV12-2 is deemed a pseudogene. The CDR3 extends over 13 amino acids. The CDR3 protein is CASRFSGGRTQYF. Written as DNA, the CDR3 is TGTGCAAGTCGCTTCAGCGGGGGACGGACCCAGTACTTC.

The chain is built from TRBV5-6 and TRBJ1-2, with D possibly being TRBD1 (5 bases). Trimming stripped 0 bases from V and 8 bases from J, with 11 bases between. Germline V gene data show CDR1 as SGHDT and CDR2 as YYEEEE. The CDR3 totals 13 residues. Written as DNA, the CDR3 is TGTGCCAGCAGCTTGGTAAGGGGTGACGGCTACACCTTC. Residues: CASSLVRGDGYTF.

This clone appeared once. DNA of the CDR3: TGTGCCAGCAGTGAATCCCCGACAGGGGGGTTCGCAGATACGCAGTATTTT. It codes for CASSESPTGGFADTQYF. The rearrangement links TRBV6-1 to TRBJ2-3; 9 bases line up with TRBD1. The junction had 10 bases not matched to a gene; V was cut back by 2 bases and J by 4 bases. This CDR3 has 17 residues. The germline gives CDR1 MNHNS, CDR2 SASEGT.

The chain has TRBV10-2 and TRBJ1-5, with D possibly being TRBD1 (5 bases). Germline assignment: CDR1 WSHSY and CDR2 SAAADI. V was shortened by 11 bases and J by 6 bases, with 17 bases between the two germline ends. This CDR3 has 13 residues. CDR3 residues: CAALAGEGQPQHF. In DNA, the CDR3 is TGCGCCGCCCTGGCGGGGGAGGGTCAGCCCCAGCATTTT.

The chain carries TRBV19 and TRBJ1-1; no clear D gene. This CDR3 has 14 amino acids. The germline V gene encodes CDR1 LNHDA and CDR2 SQIVND (reference sequence). V lost 5 bases and J lost 4, with 14 bases in between. The CDR3 is CASSPLTEGTEAFF. CDR3 bases: TGTGCCAGTAGTCCTCTCACTGAGGGCACTGAAGCTTTCTTT. Full variable domain (rest looked up from reference TRBV19 and TRBJ1-1): DGGITQSPKYLFRKEGQNVTLSCEQNLNHDAMYWYRQDPGQGLRLIYYSQIVNDFQKGDIAEGYSVSREKKESFPLTVTSAQKNPTAFYLCASSPLTEGTEAFFGQGTRLTVV.

V is TRBV7-2 and J is TRBJ1-4; D is possibly TRBD1 (6 bases). Germline CDR1 SGHTA, CDR2 FQGNSA. The ends were cut back, 6 bases at V and 7 bases at J, with 18 bases in the middle. This CDR3 has 15 amino acids. CDR3 nucleotide sequence: TGTGCCAGCAGTTACTCGGGGGGCGCGGGTGAAAAACTGTTTTTT. Its protein is CASSYSGGAGEKLFF.

The chain combines TRBV5-6 with TRBJ1-3; 8 bases align to TRBD1. J was trimmed by 0 bases and V by 2 bases; bases with no gene match: 1. This CDR3 is built from 15 residues. Per the germline V gene, CDR1 is SGHDT and CDR2 is YYEEEE. This CDR3 is CASSLTGGSGNTIYF. CDR3 DNA: TGTGCCAGCAGCTTAACAGGGGGCTCTGGAAACACCATATATTTT.

This clone was recorded only once. The gene calls are TRBV3-1 (or the pseudogene TRBV3-2) and TRBJ1-1, with D unresolved. Germline-derived CDR1 and CDR2 are LGHDT and YNNKEL (reference sequence). Trimming cost V 5 bases and J 0 bases, with 10 bases left between them. The CDR3 extends over 14 amino acids. Written as DNA, the CDR3 is TGTGCCAGCAGCACTTCAGCGGTGAACACTGAAGCTTTCTTT. Residues: CASSTSAVNTEAFF.

The chain couples TRBV9 to TRBJ2-2; TRBD1 is a possible D gene (5 bases). The V end lost 4 bases, the J end lost 7 bases, and 14 bases lay between the germline ends. Germline CDR1 SGDLS, CDR2 YYNGEE. The CDR3 is made up of 14 amino acids. For the CDR3, the DNA is TGTGCCAGCAGCACCAGGGCCCCAGGCGGGGAGCTGTTTTTT. Translating gives CASSTRAPGGELFF.

This rearrangement joins TRBV28 to TRBJ1-6, with TRBD1 matching over 8 bases. This CDR3 region has 15 residues. Per the germline V gene, CDR1 is MDHEN and CDR2 is SYDVKM. The junction had 6 bases not matched to a gene; V was cut back by 5 bases and J by 6 bases. Written as DNA, the CDR3 is TGTGCCAGCAGTACGGGGACAGGTGCTAATTCACCCCTCCACTTT. Translating it yields CASSTGTGANSPLHF.

V usage is TRBV5-6 and J usage is TRBJ1-6; D perhaps matches TRBD1 (5 bases). Trimming stripped 4 bases from V and 9 bases from J, with 20 bases between. CDR1 is SGHDT, CDR2 YYEEEE, per germline. This CDR3 spans 16 amino acids. Written as DNA, the CDR3 is TGTGCCAGCAGCAAAAACAACGACAGAATCGGTTCACCCCTCCACTTT. This sequence encodes CASSKNNDRIGSPLHF.

The chain recombines TRBV27 with TRBJ2-5; 8 bases match TRBD2. The V gene's germline CDR1 is MNHEY and CDR2 SMNVEV (reference sequence). The CDR3 runs to 15 residues. V trimming: 6 bases; J trimming: 4 bases; junction bases outside the gene matches: 10. This chain's CDR3 is CASSPGGARGETQYF. DNA of the CDR3: TGTGCCAGCAGCCCCGGGGGGGCCAGGGGAGAGACCCAGTACTTC.

The chain links TRBV5-1 to TRBJ1-1; no definite D call. This CDR3 has 14 residues. Trimming cost V 2 bases and J 1 base, with 9 bases left between them. Looked up from germline, CDR1 is SGHRS and CDR2 is YFSETQ. The CDR3 bases are TGCGCCAGCAGCTTTCTCACAGCGAACACTGAAGCTTTCTTT. This translates into CASSFLTANTEAFF.

The chain employs TRBV5-4 and TRBJ1-3, with D unclear. V was clipped by 1 base and J by 3 bases, with 2 bases between them. The germline gives CDR1 SGHNT, CDR2 YYREEE (reference sequence). The CDR3 covers 12 residues. The CDR3 region has the DNA TGTGCCAGCAGCTTGCGTGGAAACACCATATATTTT. This gives the protein CASSLRGNTIYF.

This chain uses TRBV5-4 with TRBJ1-3; a weak D match, TRBD1 (6 bases). This CDR3 comprises 15 residues. V lost 1 base and J lost 2, with 10 bases in between. From germline, CDR1 is SGHNT and CDR2 YYREEE (reference sequence). The CDR3 nucleotides read TGTGCCAGCAGCTTGACAGGGTACCCTGGAAACACCATATATTTT. Its protein product is CASSLTGYPGNTIYF.